These 28 T cell receptor beta chains were sequenced from one sample in a study of T cells expressing NK-cell markers (dated by TCRdb to the early 2020s). The protocol used for the library was 5' RACE. Sequencing relied on an Illumina HiSeq 2000. TCRdb reprocessed the reads, so every CDR3 protein sequence counts as one entry and DNA is not shown. The record for this sample contains roughly 280,000 distinct CDR3 sequences. The ten largest clonotypes hold around 0.4% of the sample. Material: blood T cells: a sorted CD56 or NKG2C T cell subset, CD4+ or CD8+ T cells, or bulk PBMC T cells (not recorded which). These receptors all come from a man between 18 and 29 years old in good health. Donor details come from another sample of the same person, matched by shared clones.

The rearrangement uses TRBV11-3 and TRBJ2-1; TCRdb gives TRBD2 as the D gene, but with no DNA this cannot be confirmed. The CDR3 consists of 12 residues. The germline gives CDR1 SGHNT, CDR2 YENEEA. CDR3 loop: CASSSSRNEQFF.

The J gene is TRBJ2-1, the V gene TRBV7-9; checking the TCRdb D call of TRBD1 is not possible without DNA. The CDR3 covers 15 residues. CDR1 and CDR2 from the germline V gene are SEHNR and FQNEAQ (reference sequence). This CDR3 reads CASSLGQGGGNEQFF.

The V gene is TRBV5-6, the J gene TRBJ2-7; TCRdb's D call of TRBD1 is untestable without DNA. Germline lookup yields CDR1 SGHDT and CDR2 YYEEEE. The CDR3 length is 15 residues. The CDR3 is CASSRPGQDSYEQYF.

J is TRBJ2-2 and V is TRBV4-2. Germline CDR1 reads LGHNA; CDR2 reads YNFKEQ. This CDR3 is 16 amino acids long. This CDR3 reads CASSQEGEGNTGELFF.

The V gene is TRBV18, the J gene TRBJ2-7; the D call of TRBD1 rests on TCRdb alone, since no DNA is present to check it. The CDR3 loop spans 13 amino acids. Germline assignment: CDR1 KGHSH and CDR2 LQKENI. CDR3 region: CASSWGRNYEQYF.

The chain combines TRBV4-3 with TRBJ2-3; the D call of TRBD1 rests on TCRdb alone, since no DNA is present to check it. From germline, CDR1 is LGHNA and CDR2 YSLEER. This CDR3 comprises 15 residues. CDR3: CASSQTRGTPIRTYF.

This chain uses TRBV9 with TRBJ2-3; TCRdb gives TRBD1 as the D gene, but with no DNA this cannot be confirmed. CDR3 size: 18 residues. Germline values: CDR1 SGDLS, CDR2 YYNGEE. The CDR3 is CASSVLPGGWASTDTQYF.

The chain links TRBV10-3 to TRBJ2-3; TCRdb returns TRBD2, unconfirmable since there is no DNA. This CDR3 comprises 12 residues. Germline V gene lookup returns CDR1 ENHRY and CDR2 SYGVKD. CDR3 sequence: CASNSGTDTQYF.

The J gene is TRBJ2-7, the V gene TRBV20-1; without DNA, the TCRdb call of TRBD2 cannot be checked. The germline gives CDR1 DFQATT, CDR2 SNEGSKA (reference sequence). CDR3 length: 14 residues. The CDR3 reads CSASETSGIGEQYF.

The chain carries TRBV29-1 and TRBJ2-3; absent DNA, TCRdb's TRBD2 call cannot be checked. The CDR3 is 17 residues long. Looked up from germline, CDR1 is SQVTM and CDR2 is ANQGSEA. The CDR3 protein is CSVVLGGGPSSTDTQYF.

The J gene is TRBJ2-1, the V gene TRBV5-1; TCRdb proposes TRBD1, but this gene call is untestable without DNA. Germline lookup yields CDR1 SGHRS and CDR2 YFSETQ. The CDR3 extends over 15 amino acids. The CDR3 loop is CASSLRQGANNEQFF.

The J gene is TRBJ2-5, the V gene TRBV18; TCRdb reports TRBD1, a call that lacks DNA to check it against. This CDR3 spans 14 amino acids. CDR1 is KGHSH, CDR2 LQKENI, per germline. The CDR3: CASSPPSGSETQYF.

The chain recombines TRBV20-1 with TRBJ2-1; absent DNA, TCRdb's TRBD1 call cannot be checked. This CDR3 has 13 amino acids. The germline V gene encodes CDR1 DFQATT and CDR2 SNEGSKA (reference sequence). CDR3 sequence: CSAKQGVDFEQFF.

The chain is built from TRBV4-3 and TRBJ1-6; the TCRdb call, TRBD1, lacks DNA for checking. The CDR3 totals 15 residues. Germline assignment: CDR1 LGHNA and CDR2 YSLEER. The CDR3 reads CASSQVHRDNSPLHF.

V gene TRBV7-2 combines with J gene TRBJ1-5; TCRdb lists TRBD1, though no DNA is available to test this call. The germline V gene has CDR1 SGHTA and CDR2 FQGNSA. This CDR3 has 15 amino acids. The CDR3 here is CASSSRPGLNQPQHF.

This chain connects TRBV12-3 or TRBV12-4 to TRBJ1-4; checking the TCRdb D call of TRBD1 is not possible without DNA. This CDR3 has 18 amino acids. The CDR3 sequence: CASSSGGGSFATNEKLFF.

The rearrangement uses TRBV4-2 and TRBJ1-6; TCRdb calls TRBD1, which cannot be checked without DNA. Germline assignment: CDR1 LGHNA and CDR2 YNFKEQ. This CDR3 comprises 18 residues. The CDR3 reads CASSPDGQGAAPRSPLHF.

The V call is TRBV5-1, the J call TRBJ1-1. The CDR3 runs to 13 residues. Germline values: CDR1 SGHRS, CDR2 YFSETQ. The CDR3 spells CASSLGHNTEAFF.

The gene calls are TRBV3-1 and TRBJ2-1; TCRdb's D gene call, TRBD2, goes unchecked for lack of DNA. The CDR3 has 17 residues. Germline CDR1 LGHDT, CDR2 YNNKEL (reference sequence). Here the CDR3 reads CASSRGTSLPVYNEQFF.

The genes are TRBV27 and TRBJ2-1; TCRdb outputs TRBD2, but without DNA this stays unchecked. CDR3 length: 17 residues. In germline, CDR1 is MNHEY, CDR2 SMNVEV (reference sequence). This CDR3 reads CASSYGAGLGEDNEQFF.

The V gene is TRBV6-5, the J gene TRBJ2-7; the D gene TCRdb calls, TRBD1, cannot be checked with no DNA. Per germline, CDR1 MNHEY and CDR2 SVGAGI. The CDR3 is 14 residues long. CDR3 region: CASSYSPGSYEQYF.

The V gene is TRBV5-1, the J gene TRBJ2-3; TCRdb's assignment of TRBD2 cannot be checked, as there is no DNA. The CDR3 is made up of 15 amino acids. Germline V gives CDR1 SGHRS, CDR2 YFSETQ. CDR3 protein: CASSPRGLAGDTQYF. The variable domain in full, completed from reference TRBV5-1 and TRBJ2-3, reads KAGVTQTPRYLIKTRGQQVTLSCSPISGHRSVSWYQQTPGQGLQFLFEYFSETQRNKGNFPGRFSGRQFSNSRSEMNVSTLELGDSALYLCASSPRGLAGDTQYFGPGTRLTVL.

The gene calls are TRBV11-3 and TRBJ2-5. Germline-derived CDR1 and CDR2 are SGHNT and YENEEA. This CDR3 is 13 amino acids long. CDR3 sequence reads: CASSTRQQETQYF.

This chain connects TRBV20-1 to TRBJ2-3; the D gene TCRdb calls, TRBD1, cannot be checked with no DNA. The CDR3 loop spans 13 amino acids. The germline V gene has CDR1 DFQATT and CDR2 SNEGSKA (reference sequence). The CDR3 sequence is CSAGTGVRDTQYF.

V gene TRBV6-1 combines with J gene TRBJ2-3; TCRdb indicates TRBD1, and absent DNA this call remains unverified. The CDR3 is 14 residues long. Germline V gene sequence: CDR1 MNHNS, CDR2 SASEGT. The CDR3 is CAISGSPGTDTQYF.

This chain joins TRBV30 and TRBJ1-1; there is no DNA to check the TCRdb D call of TRBD1. The CDR3 has 12 residues. Germline assignment: CDR1 GTSNPN and CDR2 SVGIG (reference sequence). Here the CDR3 reads CAVITGVSEAFF.

The V and J genes are TRBV5-1 and TRBJ2-1; TCRdb's D call, TRBD2, is unchecked because there is no DNA. The CDR3 is 19 residues long. Germline CDR1 and CDR2: SGHRS and YFSETQ. This CDR3 is CASSLPGSARREEVNEQFF.

The chain employs TRBV12-3 or TRBV12-4 and TRBJ2-6; TCRdb's D gene call, TRBD1, goes unchecked for lack of DNA. CDR3 size: 13 residues. The CDR3 region is CASRGPGANVLTF.